The present T cell receptor beta chain was sequenced within a study of CD8 T cells in ankylosing spondylitis. Study outcomes and limitations: A TCR beta motif of under ten highly homologous variants seemed to mark ankylosing spondylitis blood. In ankylosing spondylitis patients, matched synovial fluid reportedly showed significant enrichment of disease-linked clones. Earlier reports found some motif variants in synovial fluid and blood in reactive arthritis.

This clonotype was counted between two and nine times. The antigen is unknown. Germline V CDR1 and CDR2: MNHEY, SVGEGT. This CDR3 spans 12 amino acids. Trimming removed 7 bases from V and 2 bases from J, with 9 bases in between. In TCRdb, the 5' RACE reads were re-called with MiXCR into one record per CDR3 protein. This sample yields around 130,000 distinct CDR3 sequences, of which around 8.5% are seen a single time; approximately 3.6% belongs to the top ten. This TCR was sampled from a male donor with ankylosing spondylitis or in good health (not recorded which). The chain employs TRBV6-2 or TRBV6-3 and TRBJ2-7, with D perhaps TRBD1 (6 bases). The specimen was blood, either unsorted or a sorted T cell fraction (not recorded which). The CDR3 DNA follows: TGTGCCAGCAACAGGGACCCCTACGAGCAGTACTTC. Amino acids: CASNRDPYEQYF.